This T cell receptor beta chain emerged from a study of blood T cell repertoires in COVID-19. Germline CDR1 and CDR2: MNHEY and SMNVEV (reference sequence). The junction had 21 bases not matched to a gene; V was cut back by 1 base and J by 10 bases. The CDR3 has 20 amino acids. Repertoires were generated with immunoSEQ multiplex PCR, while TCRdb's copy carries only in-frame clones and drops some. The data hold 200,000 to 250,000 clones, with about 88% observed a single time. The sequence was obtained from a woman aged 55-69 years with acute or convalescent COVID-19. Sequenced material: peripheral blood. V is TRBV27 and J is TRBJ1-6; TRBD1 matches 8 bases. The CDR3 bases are TGTGCCAGCAGTTTATATCCCCAACCCCTCTTACCAGGGGGCTGGTCACCCCTCCACTTT. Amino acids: CASSLYPQPLLPGGWSPLHF.